This TCR beta chain was sequenced for a study of CD8 T cells in ankylosing spondylitis. Preparation of TCR beta libraries was done by quantitative 5'-RACE with molecular barcodes. TCRdb re-called the 5' RACE reads through MiXCR, storing one row per CDR3 protein. This table has approximately 540,000 distinct CDR3 sequences, approximately 11% appearing once. Study conclusions and caveats: In the blood and synovial fluid of reactive arthritis, some motif variants had been previously reported. For ankylosing spondylitis blood, a TCR beta motif of about eight highly homologous variants appeared characteristic. The disease-linked clones had a CD8+ phenotype and low blood frequencies. Enrichment of disease-linked clones was reportedly significant in matched ankylosing spondylitis synovial fluid.

This clonotype was seen repeatedly, ten times or more. Its antigen remains unknown. CDR3 length: 14 amino acids. The V gene lost 4 bases and the J gene lost 2 bases, with 6 bases spanning the gap. CDR1 is LGHNA and CDR2 is YNFKEQ in the germline V gene. Sequencing was carried out using blood, either unsorted or a sorted T cell fraction (not recorded which). The source is a male donor with ankylosing spondylitis. The gene calls are TRBV4-2 and TRBJ1-6; D unclear. In DNA, the CDR3 is TGTGCCAGCAGCCCTAGGACCTATAATTCACCCCTCCACTTT. Amino acid sequence: CASSPRTYNSPLHF.